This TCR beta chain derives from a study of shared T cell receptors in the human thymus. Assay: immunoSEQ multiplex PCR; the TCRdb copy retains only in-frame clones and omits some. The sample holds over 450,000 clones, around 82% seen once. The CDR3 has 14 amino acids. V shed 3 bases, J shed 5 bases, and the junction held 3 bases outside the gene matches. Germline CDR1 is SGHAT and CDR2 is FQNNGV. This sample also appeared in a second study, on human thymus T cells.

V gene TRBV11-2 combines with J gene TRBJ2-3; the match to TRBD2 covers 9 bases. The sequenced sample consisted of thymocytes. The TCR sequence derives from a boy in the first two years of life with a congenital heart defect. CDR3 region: CASSFPAGGDTQYF. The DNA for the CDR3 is TGTGCCAGCAGCTTTCCAGCGGGAGGAGATACGCAGTATTTT.